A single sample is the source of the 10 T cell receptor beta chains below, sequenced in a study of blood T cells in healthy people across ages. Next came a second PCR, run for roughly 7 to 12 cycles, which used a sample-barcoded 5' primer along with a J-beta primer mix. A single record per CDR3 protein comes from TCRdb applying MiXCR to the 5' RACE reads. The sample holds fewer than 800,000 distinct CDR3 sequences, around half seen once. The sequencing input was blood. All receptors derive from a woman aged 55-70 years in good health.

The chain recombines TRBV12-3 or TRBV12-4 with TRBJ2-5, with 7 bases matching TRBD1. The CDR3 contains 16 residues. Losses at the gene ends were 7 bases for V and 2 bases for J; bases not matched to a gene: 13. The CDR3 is CASTPLRGSSQETQYF. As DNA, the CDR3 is TGTGCCAGCACTCCACTCAGGGGGTCATCGCAAGAGACCCAGTACTTC.

The CDR3 sequence is CASSQVSGSRTDTQYF. CDR3 coding DNA: TGCGCCAGCAGCCAGGTTAGCGGGAGTCGTACAGATACGCAGTATTTT. The chain recombines TRBV4-3 with TRBJ2-3; 9 bases fit TRBD2. Germline CDR1 and CDR2: LGHNA and YSLEER. Trimming removed 3 bases from V and 3 bases from J; junction bases left unmatched: 7. The length of the CDR3 is 16 residues.

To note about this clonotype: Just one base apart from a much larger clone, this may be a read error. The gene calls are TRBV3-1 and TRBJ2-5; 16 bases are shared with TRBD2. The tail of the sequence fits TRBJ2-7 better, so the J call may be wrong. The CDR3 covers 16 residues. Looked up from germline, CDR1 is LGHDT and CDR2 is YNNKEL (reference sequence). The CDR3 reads CASRGTSGRASHEQYF. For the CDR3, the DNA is TGTGCCAGCAGAGGGACTAGCGGGAGGGCTTCCCACGAGCAGTACTTC.

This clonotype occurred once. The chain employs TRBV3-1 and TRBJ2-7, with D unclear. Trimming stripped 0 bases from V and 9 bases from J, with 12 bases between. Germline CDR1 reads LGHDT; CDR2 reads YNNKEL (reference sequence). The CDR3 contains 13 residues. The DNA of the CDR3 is TGTGCCAGCAGCCAAGATACCGTGGATCGGCAGTACTTC. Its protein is CASSQDTVDRQYF.

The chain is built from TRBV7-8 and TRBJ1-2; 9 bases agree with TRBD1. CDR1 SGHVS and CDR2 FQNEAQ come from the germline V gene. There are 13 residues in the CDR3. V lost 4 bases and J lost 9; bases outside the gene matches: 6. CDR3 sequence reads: CASSWPGQGSYTF. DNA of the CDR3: TGTGCCAGCAGCTGGCCGGGACAGGGTAGCTACACCTTC.

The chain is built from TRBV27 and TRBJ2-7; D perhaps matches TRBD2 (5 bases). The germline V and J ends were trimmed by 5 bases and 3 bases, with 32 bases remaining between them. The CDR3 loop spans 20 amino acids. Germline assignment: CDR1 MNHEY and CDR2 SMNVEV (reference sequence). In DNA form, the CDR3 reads TGTGCCAGCAGTCAATCTAGCAAGCGTACCCTACTCTCCTACGGCTACGAGCAGTACTTC. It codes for CASSQSSKRTLLSYGYEQYF.

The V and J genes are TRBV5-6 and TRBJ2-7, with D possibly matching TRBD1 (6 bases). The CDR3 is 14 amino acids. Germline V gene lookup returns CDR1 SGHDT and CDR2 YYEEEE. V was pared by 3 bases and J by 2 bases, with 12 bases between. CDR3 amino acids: CASSSTRTAYEQYF. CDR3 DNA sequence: TGTGCCAGCAGCTCAACCCGGACAGCCTACGAGCAGTACTTC. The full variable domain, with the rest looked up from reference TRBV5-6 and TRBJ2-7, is DAGVTQSPTHLIKTRGQQVTLRCSPKSGHDTVSWYQQALGQGPQFIFQYYEEEERQRGNFPDRFSGHQFPNYSSELNVNALLLGDSALYLCASSSTRTAYEQYFGPGTRLTVT.

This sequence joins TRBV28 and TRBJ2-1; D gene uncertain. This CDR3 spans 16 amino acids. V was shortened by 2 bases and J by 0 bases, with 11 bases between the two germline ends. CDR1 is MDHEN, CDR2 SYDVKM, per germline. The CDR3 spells CASSLISGNSYNEQFF. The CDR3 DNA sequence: TGTGCCAGCAGTTTAATTTCTGGCAACTCCTACAATGAGCAGTTCTTC.

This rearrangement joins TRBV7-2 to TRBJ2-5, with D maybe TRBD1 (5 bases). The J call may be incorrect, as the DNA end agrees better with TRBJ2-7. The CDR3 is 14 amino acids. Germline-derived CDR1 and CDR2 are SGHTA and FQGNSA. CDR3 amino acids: CASSPRGGLGEQYF. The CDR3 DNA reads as TGTGCCAGCAGCCCAAGGGGCGGCTTGGGCGAGCAGTACTTC.

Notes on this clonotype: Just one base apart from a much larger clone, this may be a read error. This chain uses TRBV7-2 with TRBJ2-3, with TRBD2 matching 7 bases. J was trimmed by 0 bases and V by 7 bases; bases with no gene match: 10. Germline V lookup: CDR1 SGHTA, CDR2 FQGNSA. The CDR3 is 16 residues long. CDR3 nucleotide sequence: TGTGCCAGCAACCCATCCCGGCGGGGGAGCACAGATACGCAGTATTTT. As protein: CASNPSRRGSTDTQYF.